This TCR beta chain was captured by sequencing in a study of T cells after yellow fever vaccination. Study-wide points: Weaker overall was a secondary response that nonetheless peaked faster, on day 5 versus 15.

This clonotype was counted ten times or more. The antigen is unknown. There are 14 residues in the CDR3. The germline CDR1 and CDR2 sequences are SQVTM and ANQGSEA. Trimming took 3 bases from V and 12 from J, leaving 21 bases between them. By 5'RACE template switching, TCR cDNA was produced, with a universal primer site and UMIs added in the process. TCRdb passed the 5' RACE reads through MiXCR, listing each CDR3 protein once. The data show a few hundred thousand distinct CDR3 sequences, 3% to 4.5% seen once. The sequence was obtained from a man aged 18 to 29 who received the YFV17D yellow fever vaccine. The chain recombines TRBV29-1 with TRBJ2-1, with a possible D match to TRBD2 (5 bases). Sample: PBMCs, taken 5 days after the yellow fever booster vaccination. CDR3 nucleotide sequence: TGCAGCGTTGAGACGACCCCTGGGAGCCAGGCGCAGTTCTTC. Translating gives CSVETTPGSQAQFF.